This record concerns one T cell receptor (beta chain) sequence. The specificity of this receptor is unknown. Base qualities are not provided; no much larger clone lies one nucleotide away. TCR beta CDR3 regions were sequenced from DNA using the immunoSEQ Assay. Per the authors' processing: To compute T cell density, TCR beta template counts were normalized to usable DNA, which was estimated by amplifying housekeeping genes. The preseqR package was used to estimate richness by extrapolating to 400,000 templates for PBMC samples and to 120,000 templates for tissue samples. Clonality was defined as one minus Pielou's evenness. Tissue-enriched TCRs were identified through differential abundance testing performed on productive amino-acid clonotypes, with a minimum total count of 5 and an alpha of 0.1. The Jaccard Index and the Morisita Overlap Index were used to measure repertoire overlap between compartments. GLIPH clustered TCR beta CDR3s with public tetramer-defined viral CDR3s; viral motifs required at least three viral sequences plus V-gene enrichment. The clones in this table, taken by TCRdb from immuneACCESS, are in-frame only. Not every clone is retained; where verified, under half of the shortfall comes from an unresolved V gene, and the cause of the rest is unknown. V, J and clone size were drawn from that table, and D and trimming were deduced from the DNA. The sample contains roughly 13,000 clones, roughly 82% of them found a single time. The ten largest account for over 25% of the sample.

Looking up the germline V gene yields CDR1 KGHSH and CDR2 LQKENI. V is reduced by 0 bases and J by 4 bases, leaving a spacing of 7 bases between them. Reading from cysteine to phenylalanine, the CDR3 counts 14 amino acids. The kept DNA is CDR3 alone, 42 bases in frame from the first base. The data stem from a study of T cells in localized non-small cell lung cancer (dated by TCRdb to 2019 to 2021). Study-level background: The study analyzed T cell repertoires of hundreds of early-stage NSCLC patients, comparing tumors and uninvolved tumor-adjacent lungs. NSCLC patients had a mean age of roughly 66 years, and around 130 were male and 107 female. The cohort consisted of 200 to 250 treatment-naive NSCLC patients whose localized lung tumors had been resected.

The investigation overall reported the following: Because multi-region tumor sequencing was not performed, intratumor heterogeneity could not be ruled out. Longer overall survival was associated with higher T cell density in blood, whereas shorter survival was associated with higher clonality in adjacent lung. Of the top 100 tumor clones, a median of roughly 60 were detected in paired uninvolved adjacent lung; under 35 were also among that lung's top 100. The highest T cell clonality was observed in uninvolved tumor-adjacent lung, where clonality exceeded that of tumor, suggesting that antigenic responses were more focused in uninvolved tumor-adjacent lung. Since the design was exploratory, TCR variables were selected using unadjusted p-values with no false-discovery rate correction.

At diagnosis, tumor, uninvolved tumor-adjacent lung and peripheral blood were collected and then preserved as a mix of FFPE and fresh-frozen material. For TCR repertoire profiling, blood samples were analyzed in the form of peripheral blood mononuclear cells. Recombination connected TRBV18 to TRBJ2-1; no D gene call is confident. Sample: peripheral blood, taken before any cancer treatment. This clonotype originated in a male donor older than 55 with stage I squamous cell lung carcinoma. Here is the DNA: TGTGCCAGCTCACCACCTACAGAATACAATGAGCAGTTCTTC. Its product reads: CASSPPTEYNEQFF.